This is a list of T cell receptor beta chains from one sample in a study of glioma-infiltrating T cells after dendritic cell vaccination. Clones were read by immunoSEQ multiplex PCR, and TCRdb kept only the in-frame ones, dropping some. The sample lists more than 60,000 clones, about 81% occurring once. The specimen comprised blood, sampled before dendritic cell vaccination. These receptors were collected from a human donor with glioblastoma. The CDR3 runs from the conserved cysteine through the conserved F or W. A D gene is named only where the DNA matches it firmly. For some rows the clone size is stated as once, few or many, or as a class when expanded; others skip it.

d_gene	v_gene	abundance	j_gene	CDR3aa	CDR3nt
TRBD2	TRBV5-4	-	TRBJ2-3	CASSPGLAGASDTQYF	TGTGCCAGCAGCCCGGGACTAGCGGGGGCATCAGATACGCAGTATTTT
TRBD1	TRBV19	-	TRBJ2-7	CASSPRDRGVWYEQYF	TGTGCCAGTAGTCCCCGGGACAGGGGGGTTTGGTACGAGCAGTACTTC
TRBD1	TRBV4-1	-	TRBJ2-7	CASSQRDRGPTYEQYF	TGCGCCAGCAGCCAGAGGGACAGGGGGCCGACCTACGAGCAGTACTTC
-	TRBV7-9	-	TRBJ1-1	CASSLQGNTEAFF	TGTGCCAGCAGCTTGCAGGGTAACACTGAAGCTTTCTTT
-	TRBV11-2	-	TRBJ2-3	CASSLLGSTDTQYF	TGTGCCAGCAGCTTGCTCGGGAGCACAGATACGCAGTATTTT
TRBD2	TRBV6-1	-	TRBJ2-1	CASRITSGGYNEQFF	TGTGCCAGCAGGATTACTAGCGGGGGCTACAATGAGCAGTTCTTC
-	TRBV4-2	-	TRBJ1-1	CASSPSGITDTEAFF	TGTGCCAGCAGCCCAAGCGGTATAACGGACACTGAAGCTTTCTTT
TRBD1	TRBV28	-	TRBJ1-2	CASSSGTGLYGYTF	TGTGCCAGCAGTTCCGGGACAGGGCTCTATGGCTACACCTTC
-	TRBV6-1	-	TRBJ1-2	CASSEGGYYGYTF	TGTGCCAGCAGCGAGGGGGGGTACTATGGCTACACCTTC
TRBD2	TRBV6-4	few	TRBJ2-3	CASSDGGSGGGTDTQYF	TGTGCCAGCAGTGACGGGGGTAGCGGGGGAGGCACAGATACGCAGTATTTT
TRBD1	TRBV6-5	-	TRBJ1-4	CASRQNRGRAEKLFF	TGTGCCAGCAGACAGAACAGGGGGCGCGCTGAAAAACTGTTTTTT
-	TRBV5-5	-	TRBJ2-2	CASSLAFVGPNTGELFF	TGTGCCAGCAGCTTGGCCTTTGTGGGGCCGAACACCGGGGAGCTGTTTTTT
TRBD2	TRBV19	-	TRBJ2-1	CASSETSVYNEQFF	TGTGCCAGTAGTGAGACTAGCGTCTACAATGAGCAGTTCTTC
TRBD1	TRBV28	once	TRBJ1-5	CASSQGAAQPQHF	TGTGCCAGCAGCCAGGGGGCGGCTCAGCCCCAGCATTTT
TRBD2	TRBV2	-	TRBJ2-7	CASRIAGGPGEQYF	TGTGCCAGCAGAATAGCGGGGGGTCCTGGCGAGCAGTACTTC
-	TRBV10-1	-	TRBJ2-3	CASSEAGPDTQYF	TGCGCCAGCAGTGAAGCGGGTCCAGATACGCAGTATTTT
-	TRBV7-2	few	TRBJ1-1	CASSLAGGLGTEAFF	TGTGCCAGCAGCTTAGCCGGGGGGCTGGGCACTGAAGCTTTCTTT
TRBD2	TRBV7-9	-	TRBJ2-3	CASSSRRSSGGSDTQYF	TGTGCCAGCAGCTCCCGGCGAAGCAGCGGGGGTTCAGATACGCAGTATTTT
TRBD1	TRBV5-1	-	TRBJ2-6	CASSLPDRASGANVLTF	TGCGCCAGCAGCCTACCGGACAGGGCCTCTGGGGCCAACGTCCTGACTTTC
TRBD1	TRBV4-1	once	TRBJ2-5	CASSQDRQGVGNQETQYF	TGCGCCAGCAGCCAAGATCGACAGGGCGTGGGGAACCAAGAGACCCAGTACTTC
TRBD1	TRBV19	-	TRBJ1-6	CASRSNRSGRGQNSPLHF	TGTGCCAGTAGGTCCAATAGGTCGGGCAGGGGGCAGAATTCACCCCTCCACTTT
-	TRBV10-3	once	TRBJ2-3	CAIRPSAAGGTDTQYF	TGTGCCATCAGACCATCCGCCGCCGGAGGTACAGATACGCAGTATTTT
TRBD1	TRBV6-6	-	TRBJ1-6	CASRGQPNSPLHF	TGTGCCAGCAGGGGACAGCCTAATTCACCCCTCCACTTT
-	TRBV6-4	-	TRBJ2-7	CASRGLVNSYEQYF	TGTGCCAGCAGAGGACTGGTCAACTCCTACGAGCAGTACTTC
TRBD1	TRBV2	-	TRBJ1-2	CASWSSRGGYTF	TGTGCCAGCTGGAGCTCCAGGGGGGGCTACACCTTC
TRBD1	TRBV10-1	-	TRBJ2-5	CASSATGGSLETQYF	TGCGCCAGCAGTGCTACAGGGGGCTCACTAGAGACCCAGTACTTC
-	TRBV6-1	-	TRBJ2-1	CASRLSYNEQFF	TGTGCCAGCAGACTCTCCTACAATGAGCAGTTCTTC
TRBD1	TRBV10-3	once	TRBJ2-7	CAISGTGTYEQYF	TGTGCCATCAGTGGGACAGGGACCTACGAGCAGTACTTC
-	TRBV28	-	TRBJ2-5	CASRDGGGETQYF	TGTGCCAGCAGGGATGGGGGAGGCGAGACCCAGTACTTC
-	TRBV15	-	TRBJ2-7	CATSRDGAGWGEQYF	TGTGCCACCAGCAGAGATGGGGCAGGGTGGGGCGAGCAGTACTTC